This entry features one T cell receptor beta chain sequence. The antigen remains unidentified. The sample comes from a study of cytomegalovirus exposure and HLA in healthy donors. The CDR3 sequence is 17 residues long. The germline V gene encodes CDR1 PRHDT and CDR2 FYEKMQ (reference sequence). Germline trimming cut 4 bases from V and 0 bases from J; bases unmatched to any gene: 4. General observations from the study: Follow-up analysis seemed to connect common viral pathogens with several of the most significant clusters identified. Most CMV-associated TCR beta chains were later found to appear HLA-restricted.

Both 60 Vbeta primers and 13 Jbeta primers went into the PCR. The repertoire was sequenced with immunoSEQ multiplex PCR; TCRdb's copy has only in-frame clones and lacks some. The repertoire has 250,000 to 350,000 clones, 80% of them found once; the top ten carry less than 0.4%. The sample comprised PBMCs. This chain links TRBV13 with TRBJ2-6, with 9 positions matching TRBD1. This TCR derives from a girl aged 2 to 9 in good health and CMV-seronegative. As DNA, the CDR3 is TGTGCCAGCAGCTCCGGGACAGGGTACTCTGGGGCCAACGTCCTGACTTTC. Translating gives CASSSGTGYSGANVLTF.